The 9 T cell receptor beta chains listed next were all sequenced from one sample in a study of regulatory T cells in long-lasting Graves disease. TCR beta libraries were built with iRepertoire HTBI primers and Arm-PCR of CDR3 regions. TCRdb used MiXCR to reprocess the multiplex PCR reads, holding one entry per CDR3 protein. This table has about 540,000 distinct CDR3 sequences, approximately 12% appearing once. Specified time point: newly diagnosed GD, antithyroid drugs for less than 3 months. The TCR library used RNA extracted from PBMCs. These data were also reused for a study on T cells in Graves' hyperthyroidism and ophthalmopathy.

The sequences come from peripheral blood mononuclear cells (PBMCs), collected at new diagnosis, from a patient treated with antithyroid drugs. These TCRs come from a man aged 25-40 years with Graves disease.

V usage is TRBV7-9 and J usage is TRBJ1-3; possible D gene TRBD1, 5 bases. The CDR3 runs to 15 residues. V was shortened by 3 bases and J by 0 bases, with 9 bases between the two germline ends. Germline CDR1 and CDR2: SEHNR and FQNEAQ (reference sequence). This CDR3 is CASSLGQVSGNTIYF. As DNA, the CDR3 is TGTGCCAGCAGCTTGGGGCAGGTCTCTGGAAACACCATATATTTT.

This clonotype was seen a few times. The J gene is TRBJ2-2, the V gene TRBV19; D is perhaps TRBD1 (6 bases). Germline loops: CDR1 LNHDA, CDR2 SQIVND (reference sequence). The CDR3 is 14 amino acids. V lost 4 bases, J lost 3 bases, and 9 bases lay in between. Here the CDR3 DNA reads TGTGCCAGTAGTACAAGGACAGACACCGGGGAGCTGTTTTTT. Protein product: CASSTRTDTGELFF.

The DNA for the CDR3 is TGTGCCAGCAGCCACTACTACCCACCCCGTCATGAGCAGTTCTTC. Translated, it gives CASSHYYPPRHEQFF. The chain has TRBV14 and TRBJ2-1; no clear D gene. Germline V gives CDR1 SGHDN, CDR2 FVKESK. Deletions cut 3 bases from V and 8 bases from J, with 17 bases between. The CDR3 has 15 amino acids.

This clonotype was seen many times. The J gene is TRBJ1-1, the V gene TRBV12-3 or TRBV12-4; D perhaps matches TRBD1 (6 bases). V lost 3 bases and J 3 bases, leaving 20 bases between the germline ends. The CDR3 has 17 amino acids. The CDR3 spells CASSFLGRGGLDTEAFF. CDR3 bases: TGTGCCAGCAGTTTTCTTGGCAGGGGTGGTTTGGACACTGAAGCTTTCTTT.

This clonotype was seen a handful of times. This chain joins TRBV19 and TRBJ1-2, with 7 bases aligning to TRBD1. Trimming took 8 bases from V and 4 from J; bases not matched to a gene: 4. The CDR3 length is 12 residues. Germline CDR1 LNHDA, CDR2 SQIVND (reference sequence). The CDR3 DNA is TGTGCCAGTCAAACAGGGGCCTATGGCTACACCTTC. It is translated as CASQTGAYGYTF.

The table lists this clonotype with a few counts. The junction and the germline gene differ at one end; a read error may be behind it. Here the CDR3 DNA reads TGCAGTGCTAGGGGCCTCCTGTCTAGCGGGAACAATGGGCAGTTCTTC. The encoded protein is CSARGLLSSGNNGQFF. The chain carries TRBV20-1 and TRBJ2-1; 9 nucleotides match TRBD2. Germline loops: CDR1 DFQATT, CDR2 SNEGSKA (reference sequence). The CDR3 totals 16 residues.

This clonotype was recorded at least ten times. The chain carries TRBV29-1 and TRBJ2-7; D possibly corresponds to TRBD2 (6 bases). Trimming shortened V by 8 bases and J by 3 bases, and 11 bases separated the two germline ends. CDR3 size: 11 residues. Germline CDR1 SQVTM, CDR2 ANQGSEA. CDR3 coding DNA: TGCAGCATCGGGACTCTCTACGAGCAGTACTTC. Amino acid sequence: CSIGTLYEQYF.

The sample holds many counts of this clonotype. This chain uses TRBV7-9 with TRBJ2-7, with TRBD2 identical over 7 bases. The CDR3 consists of 14 residues. CDR1 and CDR2 (germline): SEHNR, FQNEAQ (reference sequence). The V and J ends lost 8 bases and 5 bases, in that order; junction bases with no gene match: 12. CDR3 sequence reads: CASSRLGGNNEQYF. As DNA, the CDR3 is TGTGCCAGCTCTCGTCTGGGAGGGAACAACGAGCAGTACTTC.

This clonotype was detected many times. The chain links TRBV20-1 to TRBJ2-7; 8 bases fit TRBD2. V dropped 0 bases and J dropped 0; count of bases not matched to a gene: 4. Germline CDR1 DFQATT, CDR2 SNEGSKA (reference sequence). The CDR3 is 15 residues long. The CDR3 sequence is CSAREVAGSSYEQYF. Here the CDR3 DNA reads TGCAGTGCTAGAGAGGTAGCGGGGAGCTCCTACGAGCAGTACTTC.